The 26 T cell receptor beta chains below were found in one sample sequenced in a study of T cells in Graves' hyperthyroidism and ophthalmopathy. TCR beta CDR3 region amplification was performed from RNA transcripts. The primer set for the first-round RT-PCR of the TCR CDR3 was HTBI. TCRdb reanalysed the multiplex PCR reads using MiXCR and keeps one entry per CDR3 protein. Among about 360,000 distinct CDR3 sequences, around 13% were seen once, and the ten largest hold roughly 9.2%. The source material was blood. The source is a young woman with Graves' hyperthyroidism.

In this sample, this clonotype turned up many times. The chain couples TRBV5-6 to TRBJ2-1, with D possibly being TRBD1 (6 bases). CDR1 is SGHDT, CDR2 YYEEEE, per germline. V lost 4 bases, J lost 10 bases, and 15 bases lay in between. The CDR3 loop spans 13 amino acids. This CDR3 is CASSQGTVAEQFF. The CDR3 DNA is TGTGCCAGCAGCCAGGGGACCGTAGCCGAGCAGTTCTTC.

This sequence joins TRBV20-1 and TRBJ2-7; possibly TRBD1 for D (5 bases). Trimming stripped 5 bases from V and 5 bases from J, with 13 bases between. Germline V gene data show CDR1 as DFQATT and CDR2 as SNEGSKA (reference sequence). The CDR3 loop spans 12 amino acids. The CDR3 DNA follows: TGCAGTGCTGCAGGACCGACAGACGAGCAGTACTTC. Its protein product is CSAAGPTDEQYF.

Ten or more counts support this clonotype. This chain connects TRBV10-3 to TRBJ2-3, with D unresolved. Germline V gene data show CDR1 as ENHRY and CDR2 as SYGVKD. The CDR3 totals 14 residues. The ends were cut back, 7 bases at V and 1 base at J, with 12 bases in the middle. CDR3 in DNA: TGTGCCATCACGGTTGGCCAAGGCACAGATACGCAGTATTTT. Amino acids: CAITVGQGTDTQYF.

This clonotype appeared many times. V and J are TRBV3-1 and TRBJ2-3; D gene unclear. The germline V gene encodes CDR1 LGHDT and CDR2 YNNKEL (reference sequence). The CDR3 has 13 residues. V was cut by 3 bases and J by 4 bases, with 8 bases left in between. This CDR3 reads CASSHGISDTQYF. CDR3 DNA sequence: TGTGCCAGCAGCCACGGTATTTCAGATACGCAGTATTTT.

J is TRBJ1-5 and V is TRBV6-1; TRBD1 matches 7 bases. With 1 base clipped from V and 5 bases from J, the junction kept 2 bases outside the gene matches. This CDR3 is 14 amino acids long. CDR1 and CDR2 from the germline V gene are MNHNS and SASEGT. The CDR3 DNA reads as TGTGCCAGCAGTGAAGACAGGGGTTATCAGCCCCAGCATTTT. Translated, it gives CASSEDRGYQPQHF.

This clonotype showed up many times. CDR3 coding DNA: TGCGCCAGCAGCTTGAGGGGGACGGGTAATGAAAAACTGTTTTTT. It encodes CASSLRGTGNEKLFF. The V and J genes are TRBV5-1 and TRBJ1-4, with a weak D call TRBD1 (6 bases). V dropped 1 base and J dropped 4 bases, with 11 bases sitting between them. CDR3 length: 15 amino acids. Per the germline V gene, CDR1 is SGHRS and CDR2 is YFSETQ.

This clonotype showed up many times. V gene TRBV6-1 combines with J gene TRBJ1-2, with 9 bases lining up with TRBD1. V lost 4 bases, J lost 4 bases, and 4 bases stayed unmatched. CDR3 length: 14 residues. Germline CDR1 MNHNS, CDR2 SASEGT. CDR3 sequence: CASSGSGQGYGYTF. CDR3 nucleotide sequence: TGTGCCAGCAGTGGATCGGGACAGGGCTATGGCTACACCTTC.

In this sample, this clonotype turned up many times. The chain joins TRBV14 to TRBJ1-2; D is unclear. Trimming shortened V by 1 base and J by 4 bases, and 13 bases separated the two germline ends. CDR3 size: 15 residues. CDR1 and CDR2 from the germline V gene are SGHDN and FVKESK. CDR3 sequence: CASSQVFGRGYGYTF. DNA of the CDR3: TGTGCCAGCAGCCAAGTGTTTGGCCGGGGCTATGGCTACACCTTC.

This chain connects TRBV5-6 to TRBJ2-7, with D perhaps TRBD2 (5 bases). The V and J ends lost 3 bases and 3 bases respectively, with 10 bases between them. There are 13 residues in the CDR3. Germline CDR1 is SGHDT and CDR2 is YYEEEE. CDR3 in DNA: TGTGCCAGCAGCTCCAATGAGGGCTACGAGCAGTACTTC. It translates to CASSSNEGYEQYF.

The gene calls are TRBV24-1 and TRBJ1-3, with D possibly TRBD1 on 5 matching bases. The length of the CDR3 is 13 residues. The V end lost 3 bases, the J end lost 16 bases, and 18 bases lay between the germline ends. Germline assignment: CDR1 KGHDR and CDR2 SFDVKD. For the CDR3, the DNA is TGTGCCACCAGTGATCTCGGGGCCTCCCGGTTTTATTTT. This gives the protein CATSDLGASRFYF.

The table lists this clonotype with many counts. V usage is TRBV3-1 and J usage is TRBJ2-3; maybe TRBD2 (6 bases). Looked up from germline, CDR1 is LGHDT and CDR2 is YNNKEL (reference sequence). The CDR3 spans 16 residues. The ends were cut back, 4 bases at V and 5 bases at J, with 19 bases in the middle. The CDR3, as DNA: TGTGCCAGCAGCCCAACGGAGGGCATGGGTATAGATACGCAGTATTTT. It specifies CASSPTEGMGIDTQYF.

This clonotype was recorded many times. This chain links TRBV14 with TRBJ1-1, with 7 bases identical to TRBD1. Germline lookup yields CDR1 SGHDN and CDR2 FVKESK. CDR3 length equals 15 residues. Trimming took 0 bases from V and 9 from J; bases not matched to a gene: 10. The CDR3 spells CASSQDAVRDSQAFF. The CDR3 DNA follows: TGTGCCAGCAGCCAAGATGCGGTGAGGGACAGCCAAGCTTTCTTT.

This clonotype showed up many times. The gene calls are TRBV6-2 or TRBV6-3 and TRBJ2-5; TRBD2 matches 8 bases. The CDR3 runs 15 residues. The germline V gene encodes CDR1 MNHEY and CDR2 SVGEGT. J lost 2 bases, V lost 4 bases, and 6 bases had no gene match. CDR3 sequence: CASSFAGTSQETQYF. The CDR3 nucleotides read TGTGCCAGCAGTTTCGCCGGGACTAGTCAAGAGACCCAGTACTTC.

This clonotype turned up a few times. The chain links TRBV27 to TRBJ2-1, with TRBD2 identical over 9 bases. The CDR3 runs 15 residues. The V gene end was trimmed by 3 bases and the J gene end by 7 bases; junction bases not matched to a gene: 7. From germline, CDR1 is MNHEY and CDR2 SMNVEV (reference sequence). The chain's CDR3 is CASSLGGGAANEQFF. DNA for the CDR3: TGTGCCAGCAGTTTGGGCGGGGGGGCAGCTAATGAGCAGTTCTTC.

In this sample, this clonotype turned up many times. The J gene is TRBJ1-2, the V gene TRBV12-3 or TRBV12-4; no reliable D call. The CDR3 sequence is 13 residues long. V was trimmed by 3 bases and J by 4 bases, leaving 9 bases between them. The CDR3, as DNA: TGTGCCAGCAGTTTTGGGAAGTCCTATGGCTACACCTTC. This gives the protein CASSFGKSYGYTF.

This chain connects TRBV14 to TRBJ2-1; weak D call: TRBD1 (6 bases). V was pared by 3 bases and J by 0 bases, with 9 bases between. CDR1 is SGHDN, CDR2 FVKESK, per germline. The CDR3 contains 15 residues. CDR3 sequence (DNA): TGTGCCAGCAGCCAGGGACAAGCCTCCTACAATGAGCAGTTCTTC. Residues: CASSQGQASYNEQFF.

There are a few counts of this clonotype. The chain carries TRBV24-1 and TRBJ2-7; D unresolved. The CDR3 consists of 14 residues. Deletions cut 5 bases from V and 6 bases from J, with 16 bases between. Germline V gene sequence: CDR1 KGHDR, CDR2 SFDVKD. DNA for the CDR3: TGTGCCACCAGTGGTGGTTTAGCATGGAGCGAGCAGTACTTC. This encodes CATSGGLAWSEQYF.

This clonotype was observed many times. One end of the junction fails to match germline, which may point to a read error. The rearrangement uses TRBV4-3 and TRBJ2-1; D gene unclear. The CDR3 sequence is 15 residues long. Germline CDR1 is LGHNA and CDR2 is YSLEER. In DNA, the CDR3 is TGCGCCAGCAGCCAAGATAAGGAATCCTACAATGGGCAGTTCTTC. Translating it yields CASSQDKESYNGQFF.

This clonotype was seen repeatedly, ten times or more. The J gene is TRBJ1-3, the V gene TRBV30; 8 nucleotides match TRBD1. Per germline, CDR1 GTSNPN and CDR2 SVGIG (reference sequence). CDR3 size: 12 residues. Germline trimming cut 1 base from V and 8 bases from J; bases unmatched to any gene: 1. The DNA for the CDR3 is TGTGCCTGGAGTGAGACAGGGGACACCATATATTTT. Protein sequence: CAWSETGDTIYF.

This clonotype was recorded only once. The rearrangement uses TRBV5-1 and TRBJ2-7; the D gene is possibly TRBD2 (6 bases). The V and J ends lost 0 bases and 0 bases respectively, with 16 bases between them. The CDR3 has 17 amino acids. The germline gives CDR1 SGHRS, CDR2 YFSETQ. The CDR3 DNA follows: TGCGCCAGCAGCTTGGCCCTGGATAGCGGCGTCTCCTACGAGCAGTACTTC. It codes for CASSLALDSGVSYEQYF.

Ten or more counts support this clonotype. The chain employs TRBV28 and TRBJ1-1, with TRBD1 matching 8 bases. From germline, CDR1 is MDHEN and CDR2 SYDVKM. CDR3 length equals 19 residues. With V trimmed by 1 base and J by 0 bases, 13 bases remained unmatched. CDR3 nucleotide sequence: TGTGCCAGCAGTTTATATGCAGGGGGCGGAATGGGGTTGAACACTGAAGCTTTCTTT. This codes for CASSLYAGGGMGLNTEAFF.

This clonotype was counted ten times or more. This chain links TRBV28 with TRBJ1-2; no definite D call. Germline CDR1 is MDHEN and CDR2 is SYDVKM. V lost 3 bases and J 1 base, leaving 3 bases between the germline ends. The CDR3 spans 12 residues. The DNA of the CDR3 is TGTGCCAGCAGTTTCAGTAACTATGGCTACACCTTC. It yields the protein CASSFSNYGYTF.

With respect to this clonotype: It may be a read error: a sequence one base away is much more abundant. The rearrangement joins TRBV20-1 to TRBJ1-3; tentative D call: TRBD1 (6 bases). Germline V gene data show CDR1 as DFQATT and CDR2 as SNEGSKA (reference sequence). This CDR3 has 16 residues. The CDR3 loop reads CSAQLATAGAGNTTYF. The CDR3 DNA follows: TGCAGTGCCCAGTTGGCCACGGCAGGGGCTGGAAACACCACATATTTT.

This clonotype was picked up many times. This chain links TRBV2 with TRBJ2-5; 7 nucleotides line up with TRBD1. The CDR3 runs to 15 residues. From germline, CDR1 is SNHLY and CDR2 FYNNEI. Trimming cost V 7 bases and J 1 base; bases outside gene matches: 9. In DNA, the CDR3 is TGTGCCAGCAAGGACAGGATCAGACTCCAAGAGACCCAGTACTTC. Its translation is CASKDRIRLQETQYF.

Ten or more counts support this clonotype. V and J are TRBV20-1 and TRBJ2-7, with D tentatively TRBD2 (6 bases). The CDR3 contains 15 residues. The V end lost 1 base, the J end lost 2 bases, and 15 bases lay between the germline ends. The germline gives CDR1 DFQATT, CDR2 SNEGSKA (reference sequence). The CDR3 region has the DNA TGCAGTGCTAGAGTCGTACTAGCCGAGACCTACGAGCAGTACTTC. It specifies CSARVVLAETYEQYF.

This clonotype was counted only a few times. The CDR3 DNA reads as TGCAGCGTTGAAGATCCTACCCTTTATGGCTACACCTTC. This encodes CSVEDPTLYGYTF. The rearrangement uses TRBV29-1 and TRBJ1-2; D not certain. CDR1 is SQVTM and CDR2 is ANQGSEA in the germline V gene. The length of the CDR3 is 13 residues. Trimming stripped 0 bases from V and 5 bases from J, with 10 bases between. Together with reference TRBV29-1 and TRBJ1-2, the CDR3 gives the full variable domain: SAVISQKPSRDICQRGTSLTIQCQVDSQVTMMFWYRQQPGQSLTLIATANQGSEATYESGFVIDKFPISRPNLTFSTLTVSNMSPEDSSIYLCSVEDPTLYGYTFGSGTRLTVV.